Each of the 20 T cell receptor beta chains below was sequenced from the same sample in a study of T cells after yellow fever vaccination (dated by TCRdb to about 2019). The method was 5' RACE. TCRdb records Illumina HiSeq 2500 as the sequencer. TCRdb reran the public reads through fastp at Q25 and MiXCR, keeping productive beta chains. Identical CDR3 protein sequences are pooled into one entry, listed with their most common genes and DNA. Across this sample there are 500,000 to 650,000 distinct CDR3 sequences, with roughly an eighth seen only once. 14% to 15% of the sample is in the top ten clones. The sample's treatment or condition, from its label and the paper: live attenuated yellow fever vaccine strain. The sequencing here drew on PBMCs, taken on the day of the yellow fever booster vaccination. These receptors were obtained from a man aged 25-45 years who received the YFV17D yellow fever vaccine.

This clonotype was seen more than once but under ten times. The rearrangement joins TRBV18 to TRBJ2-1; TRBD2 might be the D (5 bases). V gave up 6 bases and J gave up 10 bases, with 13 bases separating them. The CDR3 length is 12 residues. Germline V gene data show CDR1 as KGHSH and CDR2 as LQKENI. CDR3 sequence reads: CASSGRGWEQFF. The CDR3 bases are TGTGCCAGCTCCGGACGGGGTTGGGAGCAGTTCTTC. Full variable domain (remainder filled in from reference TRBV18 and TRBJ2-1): NAGVMQNPRHLVRRRGQEARLRCSPMKGHSHVYWYRQLPEEGLKFMVYLQKENIIDESGMPKERFSAEFPKEGPSILRIQQVVRGDSAAYFCASSGRGWEQFFGPGTRLTVL.

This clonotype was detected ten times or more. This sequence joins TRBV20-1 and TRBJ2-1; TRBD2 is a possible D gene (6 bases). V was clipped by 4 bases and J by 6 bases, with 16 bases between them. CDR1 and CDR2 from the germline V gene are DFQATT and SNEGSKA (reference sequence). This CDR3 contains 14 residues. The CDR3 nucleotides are TGCAGTGCTATGGGCGGGGACCCTCTCAATGAGCAGTTCTTC. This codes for CSAMGGDPLNEQFF.

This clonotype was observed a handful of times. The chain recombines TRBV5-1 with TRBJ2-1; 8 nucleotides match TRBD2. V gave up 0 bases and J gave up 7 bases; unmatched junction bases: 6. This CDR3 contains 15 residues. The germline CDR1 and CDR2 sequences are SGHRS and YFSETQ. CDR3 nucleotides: TGCGCCAGCAGCTTGGATCCAGCGGGAGATAATGAGCAGTTCTTC. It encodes CASSLDPAGDNEQFF. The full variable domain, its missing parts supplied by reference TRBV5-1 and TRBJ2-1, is KAGVTQTPRYLIKTRGQQVTLSCSPISGHRSVSWYQQTPGQGLQFLFEYFSETQRNKGNFPGRFSGRQFSNSRSEMNVSTLELGDSALYLCASSLDPAGDNEQFFGPGTRLTVL.

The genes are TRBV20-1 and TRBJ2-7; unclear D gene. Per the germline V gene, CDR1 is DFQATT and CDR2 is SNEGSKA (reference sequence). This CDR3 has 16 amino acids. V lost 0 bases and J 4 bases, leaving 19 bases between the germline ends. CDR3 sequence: CSARDPNSGRAYEQYF. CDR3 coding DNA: TGCAGTGCTAGAGACCCTAACAGTGGACGCGCATACGAGCAGTACTTC.

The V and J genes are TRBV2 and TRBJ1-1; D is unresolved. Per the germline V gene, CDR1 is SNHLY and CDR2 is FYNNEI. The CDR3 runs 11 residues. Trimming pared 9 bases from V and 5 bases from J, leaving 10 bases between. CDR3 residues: CASTPETEAFF. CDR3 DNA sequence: TGTGCCAGTACCCCCGAGACTGAAGCTTTCTTT.

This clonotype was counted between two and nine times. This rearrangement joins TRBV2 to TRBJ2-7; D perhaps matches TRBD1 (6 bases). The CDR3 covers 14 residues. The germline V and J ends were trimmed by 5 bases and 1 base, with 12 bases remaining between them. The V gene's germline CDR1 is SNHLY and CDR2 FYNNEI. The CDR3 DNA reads TGTGCCAGCAGTAATACAGGGAGTTCCTACGAGCAGTACTTC. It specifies CASSNTGSSYEQYF. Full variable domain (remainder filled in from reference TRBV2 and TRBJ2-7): EPEVTQTPSHQVTQMGQEVILRCVPISNHLYFYWYRQILGQKVEFLVSFYNNEISEKSEIFDDQFSVERPDGSNFTLKIRSTKLEDSAMYFCASSNTGSSYEQYFGPGTRLTVT.

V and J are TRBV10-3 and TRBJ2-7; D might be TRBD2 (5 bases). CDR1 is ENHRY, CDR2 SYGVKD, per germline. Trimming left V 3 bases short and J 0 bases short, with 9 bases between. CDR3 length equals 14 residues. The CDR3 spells CAISERGSSYEQYF. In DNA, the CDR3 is TGTGCCATCAGTGAACGGGGAAGCTCCTACGAGCAGTACTTC.

The DNA of the CDR3 is TGTGCCAGCAGTCTGCGGTGGGAAATGAACACTGAAGCTTTCTTT. Translated, it gives CASSLRWEMNTEAFF. This chain links TRBV12-3 or TRBV12-4 with TRBJ1-1; D ambiguous. There are 15 residues in the CDR3. The germline V and J ends were trimmed by 5 bases and 0 bases, with 13 bases remaining between them.

CDR3 in amino acids: CSAPGTPPTGELFF. The CDR3 nucleotides read TGCAGTGCCCCCGGGACCCCCCCTACCGGGGAGCTGTTTTTT. The rearrangement joins TRBV20-1 to TRBJ2-2; D assignment may be TRBD1 or TRBD2 (5 bases each). CDR1 is DFQATT and CDR2 is SNEGSKA in the germline V gene (reference sequence). The V and J ends lost 6 bases and 5 bases respectively, with 16 bases between them. The CDR3 totals 14 residues.

CDR3 sequence: CASSLVGSTNTGELFF. CDR3 nucleotides: TGTGCCAGCAGCTTAGTAGGTAGTACGAACACCGGGGAGCTGTTTTTT. The V call is TRBV7-2, the J call TRBJ2-2; no reliable D call. This CDR3 is 16 amino acids long. The V gene lost 1 base and the J gene lost 0 bases, with 9 bases spanning the gap. CDR1 is SGHTA, CDR2 FQGNSA, per germline.

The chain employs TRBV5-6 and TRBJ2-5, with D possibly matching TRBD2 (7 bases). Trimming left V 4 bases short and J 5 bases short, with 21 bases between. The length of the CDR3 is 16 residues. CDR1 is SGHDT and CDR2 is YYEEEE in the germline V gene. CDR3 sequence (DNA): TGTGCCAGCAGCACCGCCGGGGGGCGAATGCAGGAGACCCAGTACTTC. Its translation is CASSTAGGRMQETQYF.

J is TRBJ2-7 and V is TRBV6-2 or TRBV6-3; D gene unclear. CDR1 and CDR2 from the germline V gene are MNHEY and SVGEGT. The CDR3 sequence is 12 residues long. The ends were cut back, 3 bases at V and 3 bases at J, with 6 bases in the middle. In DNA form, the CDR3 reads TGTGCCAGCAGTTATAGGAACTACGAGCAGTACTTC. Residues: CASSYRNYEQYF.

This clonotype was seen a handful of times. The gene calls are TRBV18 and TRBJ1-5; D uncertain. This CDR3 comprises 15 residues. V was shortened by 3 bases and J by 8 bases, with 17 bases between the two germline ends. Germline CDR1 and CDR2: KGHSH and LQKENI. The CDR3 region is CASSPSDAGFEPQHF. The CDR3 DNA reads TGTGCCAGCTCACCTTCTGACGCCGGGTTTGAGCCCCAGCATTTT.

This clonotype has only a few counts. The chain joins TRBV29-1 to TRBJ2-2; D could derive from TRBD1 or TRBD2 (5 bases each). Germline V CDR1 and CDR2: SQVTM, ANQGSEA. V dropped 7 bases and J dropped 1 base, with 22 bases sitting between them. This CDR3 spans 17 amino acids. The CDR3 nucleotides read TGCAGCGCTGGGGGTAGTACCGGGACGGGGAACACCGGGGAGCTGTTTTTT. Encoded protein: CSAGGSTGTGNTGELFF.

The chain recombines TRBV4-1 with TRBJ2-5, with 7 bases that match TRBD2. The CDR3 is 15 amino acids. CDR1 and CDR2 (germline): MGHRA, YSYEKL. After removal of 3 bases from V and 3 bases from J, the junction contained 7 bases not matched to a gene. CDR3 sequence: CASSQTSTSKETQYF. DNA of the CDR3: TGCGCCAGCAGCCAGACTAGCACCAGCAAAGAGACCCAGTACTTC.

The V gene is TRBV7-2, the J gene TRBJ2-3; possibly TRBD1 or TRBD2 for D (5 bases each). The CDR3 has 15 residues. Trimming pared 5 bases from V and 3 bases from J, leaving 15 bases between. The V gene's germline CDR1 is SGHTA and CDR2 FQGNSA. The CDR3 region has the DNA TGTGCCAGCAGCAGGGACGGCGTGAGGACAGATACGCAGTATTTT. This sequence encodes CASSRDGVRTDTQYF.

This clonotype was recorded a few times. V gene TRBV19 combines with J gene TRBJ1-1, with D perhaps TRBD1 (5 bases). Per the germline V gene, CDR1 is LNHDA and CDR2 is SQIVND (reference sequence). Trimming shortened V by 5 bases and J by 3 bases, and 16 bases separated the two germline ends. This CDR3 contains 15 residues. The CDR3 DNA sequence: TGTGCCAGTAGTGGACTAGGGGCTAATTACACTGAAGCTTTCTTT. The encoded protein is CASSGLGANYTEAFF.

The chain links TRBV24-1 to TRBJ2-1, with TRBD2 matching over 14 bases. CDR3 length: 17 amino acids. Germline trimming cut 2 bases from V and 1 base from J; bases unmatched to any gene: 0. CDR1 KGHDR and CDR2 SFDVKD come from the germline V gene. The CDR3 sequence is CATSDWTSGRSYNEQFF. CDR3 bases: TGTGCCACCAGTGATTGGACTAGCGGGAGGTCCTACAATGAGCAGTTCTTC.

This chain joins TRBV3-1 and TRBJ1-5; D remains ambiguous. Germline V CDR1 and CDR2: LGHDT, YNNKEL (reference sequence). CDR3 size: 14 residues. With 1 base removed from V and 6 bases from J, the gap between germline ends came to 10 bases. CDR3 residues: CASSQANSGQPQHF. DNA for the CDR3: TGTGCCAGCAGCCAAGCGAATTCAGGTCAGCCCCAGCATTTT.

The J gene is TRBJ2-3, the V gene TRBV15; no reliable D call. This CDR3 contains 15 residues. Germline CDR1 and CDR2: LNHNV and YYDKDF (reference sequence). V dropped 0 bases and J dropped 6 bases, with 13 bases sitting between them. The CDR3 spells CATSRDRKGGDTQYF. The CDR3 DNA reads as TGTGCCACCAGCAGAGATCGGAAGGGTGGGGATACGCAGTATTTT.